These 30 T cell receptor beta chains share one sample of origin, sequenced in a study of blood T cell repertoires in COVID-19. Clones were read by immunoSEQ multiplex PCR, and TCRdb kept only the in-frame ones, dropping some. The data show around 260,000 clones, 85% seen once. Sequencing input: peripheral blood. The receptors were sampled from a human donor in a cohort sampled during active COVID-19.

This clone was picked up a small number of times. The rearrangement uses TRBV3-1 (or the pseudogene TRBV3-2) and TRBJ1-6; 7 bases are a match to TRBD1. Germline loops: CDR1 LGHDT, CDR2 YNNKEL (reference sequence). The J segment lost 9 bases and the V segment lost 1 base, leaving 6 bases of the junction unmatched. This CDR3 has 15 residues. CDR3 DNA: TGTGCCAGCAGCCAAGTAGCAGGGGGTAGTTCACCCCTCCACTTT. Protein sequence: CASSQVAGGSSPLHF.

The V gene is TRBV6-2 or TRBV6-3, the J gene TRBJ1-3; D is perhaps TRBD1 (5 bases). Germline assignment: CDR1 MNHEY and CDR2 SVGEGT. The CDR3 totals 14 residues. V gave up 4 bases and J gave up 3 bases, with 10 bases separating them. The CDR3, as DNA: TGTGCCAGCAGTTGGGGCATTGGTGGAAACACCATATATTTT. Translated, it gives CASSWGIGGNTIYF.

The chain joins TRBV25-1 to TRBJ1-2; possible D gene TRBD1, 6 bases. Trimming removed 0 bases at V and 7 bases at J, with 12 bases between. This CDR3 is 14 amino acids long. CDR1 MGHDK and CDR2 SYGVNS come from the germline V gene. The CDR3 protein is CASSEYASGAGYTF. The CDR3 nucleotides are TGTGCCAGCAGTGAATATGCTTCAGGGGCTGGCTACACCTTC.

This rearrangement joins TRBV7-8 to TRBJ2-1; 7 nucleotides agree with TRBD1. J was trimmed by 7 bases and V by 1 base; bases with no gene match: 7. Germline V gene sequence: CDR1 SGHVS, CDR2 FQNEAQ. This CDR3 is 15 amino acids long. CDR3 bases: TGTGCCAGCAGCTTAGTGGGGACAGTACGGAATGAGCAGTTCTTC. Amino acid sequence: CASSLVGTVRNEQFF.

The chain joins TRBV21-1 to TRBJ2-1; the table names TRBD2, a call not compared with the DNA. TRBV21-1 is termed a pseudogene. This CDR3 has 18 residues. The CDR3 nucleotides are TGTGCCAGCAGCAAAGGATACGGCGGGAGCCCCCACACCCTATCCCAGTTCTTC. This translates into CASSKGYGGSPHTLSQFF.

This chain uses TRBV29-1 with TRBJ2-2; 7 nucleotides agree with TRBD1. CDR1 and CDR2 from the germline V gene are SQVTM and ANQGSEA. CDR3 size: 14 residues. J lost 6 bases, V lost 6 bases, and 10 bases had no gene match. As DNA, the CDR3 is TGCAGCGTGATACACAGGGGTAACCCCGGGGAGCTGTTTTTT. Translated: CSVIHRGNPGELFF.

The chain couples TRBV18 to TRBJ1-5; TRBD1 is a possible D gene (5 bases). With 6 bases removed from V and 4 bases from J, the gap between germline ends came to 19 bases. The germline CDR1 and CDR2 sequences are KGHSH and LQKENI. The CDR3 consists of 16 residues. DNA for the CDR3: TGTGCCAGCTCTTCCGACAGAGCACGGATGAATCAGCCCCAGCATTTT. Its protein product is CASSSDRARMNQPQHF.

The chain uses TRBV3-1 (or the pseudogene TRBV3-2) and TRBJ1-2, with 7 bases identical to TRBD1. Per germline, CDR1 LGHDT and CDR2 YNNKEL (reference sequence). The ends lost 2 bases at V and 3 bases at J; junction bases unmatched: 0. The CDR3 spans 13 residues. CDR3 sequence (DNA): TGTGCCAGCAGCCAAACAGGGGACTATGGCTACACCTTC. Translation gives CASSQTGDYGYTF.

The V call is TRBV12-3 or TRBV12-4, the J call TRBJ2-5, with D uncertain. Trimming pared 5 bases from V and 5 bases from J, leaving 6 bases between. The CDR3 length is 11 residues. CDR3 sequence reads: CASSLQETQYF. As DNA, the CDR3 is TGTGCCAGCAGTCTACAGGAGACCCAGTACTTC.

The chain couples TRBV13 to TRBJ2-5; 8 positions agree with TRBD1. Germline-derived CDR1 and CDR2 are PRHDT and FYEKMQ (reference sequence). J was trimmed by 1 base and V by 2 bases; bases with no gene match: 6. The CDR3 has 16 residues. DNA for the CDR3: TGTGCCAGCAGCTTAAAAGGACAGGGATCCCAAGAGACCCAGTACTTC. It translates to CASSLKGQGSQETQYF.

The chain couples TRBV27 to TRBJ1-5, with a tentative D call TRBD1 (6 bases). The CDR3 consists of 15 residues. Trimming removed 2 bases at V and 7 bases at J, with 15 bases between. CDR1 is MNHEY, CDR2 SMNVEV, per germline (reference sequence). In DNA, the CDR3 is TGTGCCAGCAGTTTAACCCCAGGGGAGAAACAGCCCCAGCATTTT. Its protein product is CASSLTPGEKQPQHF.

This rearrangement joins TRBV28 to TRBJ2-7; tentative D call: TRBD1 (5 bases). CDR1 MDHEN and CDR2 SYDVKM come from the germline V gene. Trimming removed 1 base from V and 5 bases from J, with 15 bases in between. The length of the CDR3 is 15 residues. The CDR3 coding sequence is TGTGCCAGCAGTTTATCAGGCCAGGGTTGGAACGAGCAGTACTTC. Translated, it gives CASSLSGQGWNEQYF.

The sample holds one count of this clone. This chain links TRBV7-2 with TRBJ1-1, with 8 bases matching TRBD1. Looked up from germline, CDR1 is SGHTA and CDR2 is FQGNSA. The CDR3 length is 15 residues. V lost 1 base and J lost 7; bases outside the gene matches: 8. The CDR3 bases are TGTGCCAGCAGCTTAGATCCGGACAGGGCTGGTGAAGCTTTCTTT. Residues: CASSLDPDRAGEAFF.

The chain couples TRBV28 to TRBJ1-4; no firm D call. V was cut by 4 bases and J by 8 bases, with 23 bases left in between. This CDR3 has 17 residues. Germline CDR1 and CDR2: MDHEN and SYDVKM. Here the CDR3 DNA reads TGTGCCAGCAGTTCAAGTGGCAGTCCGGGAGGCGGGGAAAAACTGTTTTTT. It yields the protein CASSSSGSPGGGEKLFF.

The sample holds many counts of this clone. The chain uses TRBV5-1 and TRBJ2-3; 8 bases are shared with TRBD2. This CDR3 comprises 14 residues. Germline trimming cut 3 bases from V and 4 bases from J; bases unmatched to any gene: 4. The germline gives CDR1 SGHRS, CDR2 YFSETQ. The chain's CDR3 is CASSSSGFADTQYF. The CDR3 DNA is TGCGCCAGCAGCTCTAGCGGGTTCGCAGATACGCAGTATTTT.

The rearrangement joins TRBV7-2 to TRBJ2-1, with 13 bases identical to TRBD2. The CDR3 covers 17 residues. Germline V gene data show CDR1 as SGHTA and CDR2 as FQGNSA. V gave up 4 bases and J gave up 7 bases; unmatched junction bases: 10. Written as DNA, the CDR3 is TGTGCCAGCAGCTCACTAGCGGGAGGGTTGGGGGGAAATGAGCAGTTCTTC. Translation gives CASSSLAGGLGGNEQFF. The full variable domain, with the rest looked up from reference TRBV7-2 and TRBJ2-1, is GAGVSQSPSNKVTEKGKDVELRCDPISGHTALYWYRQSLGQGLEFLIYFQGNSAPDKSGLPSDRFSAERTGGSVSTLTIQRTQQEDSAVYLCASSSLAGGLGGNEQFFGPGTRLTVL.

This chain uses TRBV3-1 (or the pseudogene TRBV3-2) with TRBJ1-2; the match to TRBD1 covers 8 bases. The germline CDR1 and CDR2 sequences are LGHDT and YNNKEL (reference sequence). This CDR3 region has 19 residues. V dropped 8 bases and J dropped 2; count of bases not matched to a gene: 22. As DNA, the CDR3 is TGTGCCAGCTCAAGACTGGACCCAGGGGGGGCAGGGGGCAACTATGGCTACACCTTC. Translated, it gives CASSRLDPGGAGGNYGYTF.

The chain links TRBV27 to TRBJ2-1, with 12 positions matching TRBD2. This CDR3 region has 16 residues. Germline V gene data show CDR1 as MNHEY and CDR2 as SMNVEV (reference sequence). The V and J ends lost 4 bases and 5 bases, in that order; junction bases with no gene match: 6. The CDR3 region has the DNA TGTGCCAGCAGTTCTTCCGGGACTAGCGGGCACAATGAGCAGTTCTTC. Protein sequence: CASSSSGTSGHNEQFF.

In regard to this clone: One end of the junction fails to match germline, which may point to a read error. The chain employs TRBV3-1 (or the pseudogene TRBV3-2) and TRBJ2-5, with D unclear. The CDR3 extends over 13 amino acids. CDR1 is LGHDT, CDR2 YNNKEL, per germline (reference sequence). The CDR3 region has the DNA TGTGCCAGCAACCAAGGTCCCGGAGAGACCCAGTACTTC. Amino acids: CASNQGPGETQYF.

V is TRBV11-2 and J is TRBJ2-1; no reliable D call. Germline values: CDR1 SGHAT, CDR2 FQNNGV. The CDR3 consists of 13 residues. Deletions cut 3 bases from V and 10 bases from J, with 13 bases between. CDR3 sequence reads: CASSLMERTEQFF. CDR3 nucleotide sequence: TGTGCCAGCAGCTTGATGGAGAGAACCGAGCAGTTCTTC.

The gene calls are TRBV9 and TRBJ1-5; a weak D match, TRBD1 (6 bases). Deletions cut 0 bases from V and 6 bases from J, with 10 bases between. The CDR3 is 14 residues long. The germline V gene encodes CDR1 SGDLS and CDR2 YYNGEE. CDR3 nucleotides: TGTGCCAGCAGCGTAGGGGACATCGGTCAGCCCCAGCATTTT. Encoded protein: CASSVGDIGQPQHF. The full variable domain, its missing parts supplied by reference TRBV9 and TRBJ1-5, is DSGVTQTPKHLITATGQRVTLRCSPRSGDLSVYWYQQSLDQGLQFLIQYYNGEERAKGNILERFSAQQFPDLHSELNLSSLELGDSALYFCASSVGDIGQPQHFGDGTRLSIL.

The rearrangement links TRBV2 to TRBJ1-5; TRBD1 aligns across 9 bases. The CDR3 runs to 15 residues. Germline CDR1 and CDR2: SNHLY and FYNNEI. The trim removed 4 bases at V and 2 bases at J, leaving 3 bases unmatched. DNA of the CDR3: TGTGCCAGCAGTGTACAGGGGGCGCGCAATCAGCCCCAGCATTTT. Translated, it gives CASSVQGARNQPQHF. The variable domain in full, with the rest retrieved from reference TRBV2 and TRBJ1-5, is EPEVTQTPSHQVTQMGQEVILRCVPISNHLYFYWYRQILGQKVEFLVSFYNNEISEKSEIFDDQFSVERPDGSNFTLKIRSTKLEDSAMYFCASSVQGARNQPQHFGDGTRLSIL.

This chain links TRBV2 with TRBJ1-6; 10 nucleotides line up with TRBD1. Germline CDR1 reads SNHLY; CDR2 reads FYNNEI. This CDR3 has 19 residues. With 2 bases clipped from V and 0 bases from J, the junction kept 7 bases outside the gene matches. The chain's CDR3 is CASSEQGTGASSYNSPLHF. CDR3 DNA: TGTGCCAGCAGTGAACAGGGGACAGGGGCCAGCTCCTATAATTCACCCCTCCACTTT.

This chain connects TRBV19 to TRBJ2-1; TRBD1 matches 7 bases. The germline gives CDR1 LNHDA, CDR2 SQIVND (reference sequence). The V segment lost 2 bases and the J segment 6 bases; nucleotides outside the gene matches: 16. CDR3 length: 18 amino acids. The CDR3: CASSIRGIVVRQGNEQFF. The CDR3 bases are TGTGCCAGTAGTATAAGAGGTATAGTAGTGAGACAGGGCAATGAGCAGTTCTTC.

This sequence joins TRBV11-2 and TRBJ2-1; a weak D match, TRBD1 (6 bases). Trimming shortened V by 5 bases and J by 5 bases, and 16 bases separated the two germline ends. Per the germline V gene, CDR1 is SGHAT and CDR2 is FQNNGV. The CDR3 sequence is 15 residues long. The CDR3 here is CASSPDRIEDNEQFF. The CDR3, as DNA: TGTGCCAGCAGCCCCGACAGGATCGAAGACAATGAGCAGTTCTTC.

CDR3 nucleotide sequence: TGTGCCAGCACCCTGGGCACAGGGGACCTTCCCCTCCACTTT. It translates to CASTLGTGDLPLHF. The genes are TRBV5-6 and TRBJ1-6; 7 bases align to TRBD1. The CDR3 length is 14 residues. CDR1 is SGHDT and CDR2 is YYEEEE in the germline V gene. Trimming at V came to 6 bases and at J to 13 bases, leaving 13 bases not matched to a gene.

The chain carries TRBV6-5 and TRBJ1-2, with TRBD1 as a possible D gene (5 bases). Trimming shortened V by 5 bases and J by 6 bases, and 16 bases separated the two germline ends. This CDR3 region has 14 residues. Looked up from germline, CDR1 is MNHEY and CDR2 is SVGAGI. The DNA of the CDR3 is TGTGCCAGCAGTCGCCAGGGCAGGGCTAATGGCTACACCTTC. The encoded protein is CASSRQGRANGYTF.

V gene TRBV9 combines with J gene TRBJ2-1; TRBD1 agrees at 8 bases. The trim removed 0 bases at V and 9 bases at J, leaving 8 bases unmatched. Germline CDR1 SGDLS, CDR2 YYNGEE. The CDR3 has 15 residues. In nucleotides, the CDR3 is TGTGCCAGCAGCGTAGGTCAGGGGGCGCGCGGTGAGCAGTTCTTC. This gives the protein CASSVGQGARGEQFF.

This rearrangement joins TRBV4-1 to TRBJ1-1; D remains ambiguous. Trimming left V 2 bases short and J 0 bases short, with 13 bases between. Per germline, CDR1 MGHRA and CDR2 YSYEKL. The CDR3 has 16 residues. The CDR3 bases are TGCGCCAGCAGCCAACTGGCGAGGAGAATGAACACTGAAGCTTTCTTT. This gives the protein CASSQLARRMNTEAFF.

The chain has TRBV7-6 and TRBJ2-7, with D possibly matching TRBD1 (5 bases). Trimming left V 2 bases short and J 7 bases short, with 12 bases between. The germline V gene encodes CDR1 SGHVS and CDR2 FNYEAQ. The length of the CDR3 is 13 residues. CDR3 nucleotide sequence: TGTGCCAGCAGCTTACAGATACCAGGGGAGCAGTACTTC. Translation gives CASSLQIPGEQYF.